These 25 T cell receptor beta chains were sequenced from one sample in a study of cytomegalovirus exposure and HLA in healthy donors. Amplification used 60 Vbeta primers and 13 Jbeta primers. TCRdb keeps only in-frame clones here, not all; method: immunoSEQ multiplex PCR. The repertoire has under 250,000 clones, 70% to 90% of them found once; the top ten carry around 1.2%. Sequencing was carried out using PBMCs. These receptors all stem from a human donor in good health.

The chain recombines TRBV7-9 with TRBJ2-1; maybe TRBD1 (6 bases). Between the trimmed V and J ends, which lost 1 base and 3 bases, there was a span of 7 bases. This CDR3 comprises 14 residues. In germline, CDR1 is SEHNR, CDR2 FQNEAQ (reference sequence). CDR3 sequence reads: CASSLGTDYNEQFF. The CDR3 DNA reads TGTGCCAGCAGCTTAGGGACAGACTACAATGAGCAGTTCTTC.

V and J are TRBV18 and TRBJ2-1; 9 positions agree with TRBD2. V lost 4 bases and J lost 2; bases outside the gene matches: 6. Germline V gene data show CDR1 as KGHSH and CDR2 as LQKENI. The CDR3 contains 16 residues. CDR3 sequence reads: CASSLMSGRTYNEQFF. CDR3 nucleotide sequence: TGTGCCAGCTCACTGATGAGCGGGAGGACCTACAATGAGCAGTTCTTC.

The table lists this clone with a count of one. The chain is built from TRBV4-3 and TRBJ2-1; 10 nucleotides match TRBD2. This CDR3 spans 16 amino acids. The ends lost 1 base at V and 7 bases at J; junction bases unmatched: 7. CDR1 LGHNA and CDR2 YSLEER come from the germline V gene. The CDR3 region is CASSQGPGLAANEQFF. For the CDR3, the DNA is TGCGCCAGCAGCCAAGGCCCCGGACTAGCGGCAAATGAGCAGTTCTTC.

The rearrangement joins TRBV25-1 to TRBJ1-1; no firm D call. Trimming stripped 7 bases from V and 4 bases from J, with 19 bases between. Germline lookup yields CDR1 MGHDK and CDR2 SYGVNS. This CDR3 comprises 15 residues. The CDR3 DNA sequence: TGTGCCAGCACGGGGAAGGGAGGGTCCGGCACTGAAGCTTTCTTT. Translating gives CASTGKGGSGTEAFF.

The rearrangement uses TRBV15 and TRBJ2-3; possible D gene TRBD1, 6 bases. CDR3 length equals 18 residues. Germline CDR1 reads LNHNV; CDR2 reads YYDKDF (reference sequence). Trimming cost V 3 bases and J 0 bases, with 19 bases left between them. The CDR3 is CATSRDDTRQASTDTQYF. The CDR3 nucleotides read TGTGCCACCAGCAGGGACGATACACGACAGGCGAGCACAGATACGCAGTATTTT. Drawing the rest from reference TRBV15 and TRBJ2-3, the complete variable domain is DAMVIQNPRYQVTQFGKPVTLSCSQTLNHNVMYWYQQKSSQAPKLLFHYYDKDFNNEADTPDNFQSRRPNTSFCFLDIRSPGLGDTAMYLCATSRDDTRQASTDTQYFGPGTRLTVL.

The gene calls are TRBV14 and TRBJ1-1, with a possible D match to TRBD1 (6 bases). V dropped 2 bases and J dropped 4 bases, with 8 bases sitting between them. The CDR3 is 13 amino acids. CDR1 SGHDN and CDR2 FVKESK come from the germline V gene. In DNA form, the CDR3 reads TGTGCCAGCAGCCAAACAGGGACCACTGAAGCTTTCTTT. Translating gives CASSQTGTTEAFF. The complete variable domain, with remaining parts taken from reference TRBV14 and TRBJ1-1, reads EAGVTQFPSHSVIEKGQTVTLRCDPISGHDNLYWYRRVMGKEIKFLLHFVKESKQDESGMPNNRFLAERTGGTYSTLKVQPAELEDSGVYFCASSQTGTTEAFFGQGTRLTVV.

This CDR3 reads CASSLQGARTDTQYF. DNA for the CDR3: TGCGCCAGCAGCCTCCAGGGGGCGCGGACAGATACGCAGTATTTT. The chain links TRBV5-1 to TRBJ2-3; 8 bases align to TRBD1. J lost 3 bases, V lost 4 bases, and 7 bases had no gene match. CDR3 length: 15 amino acids. Germline CDR1 reads SGHRS; CDR2 reads YFSETQ.

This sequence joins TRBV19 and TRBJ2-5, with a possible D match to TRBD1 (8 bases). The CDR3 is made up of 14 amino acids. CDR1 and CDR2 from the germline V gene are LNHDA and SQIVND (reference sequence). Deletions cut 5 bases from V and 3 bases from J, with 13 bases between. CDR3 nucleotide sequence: TGTGCCAGTAGTCACAGGGGGGGGGAAGAGACCCAGTACTTC. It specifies CASSHRGGEETQYF.

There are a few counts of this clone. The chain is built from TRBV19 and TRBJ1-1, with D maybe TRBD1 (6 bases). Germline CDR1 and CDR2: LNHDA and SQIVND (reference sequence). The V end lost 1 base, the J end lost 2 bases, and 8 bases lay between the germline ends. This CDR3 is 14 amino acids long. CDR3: CASSIGGHNTEAFF. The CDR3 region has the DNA TGTGCCAGTAGTATAGGGGGACATAACACTGAAGCTTTCTTT.

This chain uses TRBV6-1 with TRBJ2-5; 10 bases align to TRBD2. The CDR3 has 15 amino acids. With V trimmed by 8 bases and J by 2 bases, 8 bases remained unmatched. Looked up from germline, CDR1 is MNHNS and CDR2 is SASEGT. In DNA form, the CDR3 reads TGTGCCAGCTGGGTCCTAGCGGGAGTACAAGAGACCCAGTACTTC. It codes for CASWVLAGVQETQYF.

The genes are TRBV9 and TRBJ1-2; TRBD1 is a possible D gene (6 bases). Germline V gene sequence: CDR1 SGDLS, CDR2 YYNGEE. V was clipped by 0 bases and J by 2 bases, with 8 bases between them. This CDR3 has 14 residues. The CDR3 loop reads CASSVEQGNYGYTF. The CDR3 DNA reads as TGTGCCAGCAGCGTAGAGCAGGGGAACTATGGCTACACCTTC.

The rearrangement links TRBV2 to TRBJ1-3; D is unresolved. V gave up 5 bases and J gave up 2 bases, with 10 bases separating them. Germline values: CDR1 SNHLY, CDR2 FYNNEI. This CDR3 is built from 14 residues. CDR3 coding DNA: TGTGCCAGCAGTCCCTGGACTCCTGGAAACACCATATATTTT. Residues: CASSPWTPGNTIYF.

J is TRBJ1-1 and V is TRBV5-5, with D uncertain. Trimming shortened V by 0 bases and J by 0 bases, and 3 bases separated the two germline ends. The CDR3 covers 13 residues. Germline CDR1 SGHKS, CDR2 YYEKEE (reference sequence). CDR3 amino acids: CASSLGLNTEAFF. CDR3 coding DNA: TGTGCCAGCAGCTTGGGGCTGAACACTGAAGCTTTCTTT.

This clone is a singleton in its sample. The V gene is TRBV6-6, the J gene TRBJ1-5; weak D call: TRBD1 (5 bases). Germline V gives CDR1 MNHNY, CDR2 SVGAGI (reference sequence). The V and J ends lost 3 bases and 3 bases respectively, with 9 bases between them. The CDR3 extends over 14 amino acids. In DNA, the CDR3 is TGTGCCAGCAGTTATGCGGACAACAATCAGCCCCAGCATTTT. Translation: CASSYADNNQPQHF.

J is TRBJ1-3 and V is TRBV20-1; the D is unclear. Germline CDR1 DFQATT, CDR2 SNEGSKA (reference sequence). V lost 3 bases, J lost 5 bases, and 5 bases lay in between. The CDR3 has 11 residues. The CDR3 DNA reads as TGCAGTGCTAGGGGCAGAAACACCATATATTTT. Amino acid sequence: CSARGRNTIYF.

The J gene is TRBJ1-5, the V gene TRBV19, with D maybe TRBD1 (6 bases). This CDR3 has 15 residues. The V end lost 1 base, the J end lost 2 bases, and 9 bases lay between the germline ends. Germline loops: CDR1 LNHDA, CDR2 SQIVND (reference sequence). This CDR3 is CASSIGQVGNQPQHF. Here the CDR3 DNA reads TGTGCCAGTAGTATAGGACAGGTGGGCAATCAGCCCCAGCATTTT.

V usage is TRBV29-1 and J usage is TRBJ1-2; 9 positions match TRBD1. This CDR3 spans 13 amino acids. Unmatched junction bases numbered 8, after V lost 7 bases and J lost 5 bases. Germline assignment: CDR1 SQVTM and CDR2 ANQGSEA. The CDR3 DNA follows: TGCAGCGCTTTTTGGACAGGGGAATATGGCTACACCTTC. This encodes CSAFWTGEYGYTF. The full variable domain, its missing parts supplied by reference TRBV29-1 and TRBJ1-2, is SAVISQKPSRDICQRGTSLTIQCQVDSQVTMMFWYRQQPGQSLTLIATANQGSEATYESGFVIDKFPISRPNLTFSTLTVSNMSPEDSSIYLCSAFWTGEYGYTFGSGTRLTVV.

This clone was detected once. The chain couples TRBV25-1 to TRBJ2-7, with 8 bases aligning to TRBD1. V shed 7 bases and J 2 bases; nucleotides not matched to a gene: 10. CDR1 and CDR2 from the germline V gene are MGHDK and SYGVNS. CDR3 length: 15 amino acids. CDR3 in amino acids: CASMVAGGGTYEQYF. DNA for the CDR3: TGTGCCAGCATGGTCGCAGGGGGCGGCACCTACGAGCAGTACTTC.

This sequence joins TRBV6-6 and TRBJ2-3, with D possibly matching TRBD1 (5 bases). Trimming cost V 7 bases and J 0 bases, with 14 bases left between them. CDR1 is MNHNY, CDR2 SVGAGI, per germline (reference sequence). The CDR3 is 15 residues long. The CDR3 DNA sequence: TGTGCCAGCACCCGAACAGGTATAAGCACAGATACGCAGTATTTT. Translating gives CASTRTGISTDTQYF.

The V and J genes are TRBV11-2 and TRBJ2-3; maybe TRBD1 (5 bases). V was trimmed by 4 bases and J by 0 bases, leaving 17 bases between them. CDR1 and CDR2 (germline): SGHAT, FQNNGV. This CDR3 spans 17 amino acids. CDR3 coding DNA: TGTGCCAGCAGCTCCCGTTCTGACAGCTCTAGCACAGATACGCAGTATTTT. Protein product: CASSSRSDSSSTDTQYF.

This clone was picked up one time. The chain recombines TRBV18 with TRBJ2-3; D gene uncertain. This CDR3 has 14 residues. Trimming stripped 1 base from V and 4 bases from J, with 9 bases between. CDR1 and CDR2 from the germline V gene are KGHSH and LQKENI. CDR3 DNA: TGTGCCAGCTCACCACTCGGGTCGGCAGATACGCAGTATTTT. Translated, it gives CASSPLGSADTQYF.

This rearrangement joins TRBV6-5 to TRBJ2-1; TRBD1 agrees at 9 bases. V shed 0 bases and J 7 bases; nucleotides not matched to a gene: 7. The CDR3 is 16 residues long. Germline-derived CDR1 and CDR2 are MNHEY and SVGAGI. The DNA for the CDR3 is TGTGCCAGCAGTTACTCGATAGGACAGGGGTTGAATGAGCAGTTCTTC. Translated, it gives CASSYSIGQGLNEQFF.

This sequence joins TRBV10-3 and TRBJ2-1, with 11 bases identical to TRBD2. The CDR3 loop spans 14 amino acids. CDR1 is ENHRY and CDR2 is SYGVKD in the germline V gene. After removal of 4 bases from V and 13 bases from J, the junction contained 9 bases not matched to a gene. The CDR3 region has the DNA TGTGCCATCAGTGTGGCGACTAGCGGGACTCCACAGTTCTTC. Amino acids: CAISVATSGTPQFF.

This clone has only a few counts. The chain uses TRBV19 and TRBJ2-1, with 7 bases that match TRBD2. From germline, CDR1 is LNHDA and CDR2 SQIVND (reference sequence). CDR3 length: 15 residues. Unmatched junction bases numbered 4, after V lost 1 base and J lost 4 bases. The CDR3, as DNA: TGTGCCAGTAGTATAGGGAGGACTAGTTACAATGAGCAGTTCTTC. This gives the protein CASSIGRTSYNEQFF.

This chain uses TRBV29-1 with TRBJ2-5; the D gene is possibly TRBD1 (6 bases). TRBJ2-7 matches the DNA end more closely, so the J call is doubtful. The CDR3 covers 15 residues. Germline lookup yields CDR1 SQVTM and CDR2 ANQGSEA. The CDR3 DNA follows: TGCAGCGCGATTCATACAGGGCGTGATGGAGGCGAGCAGTACTTC. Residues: CSAIHTGRDGGEQYF.